The next 11 T cell receptor beta chains were all read from a single sample in a study of OX40 agonist ivuxolimab in advanced cancers. Method: immunoSEQ multiplex PCR; TCRdb's copy keeps in-frame clones and lacks some. The sample includes some 70,000 clones, 88% of them seen just once. Sequenced material: CD4+ or CD8+ T cells sorted from blood, taken in a trial of the OX40 agonist ivuxolimab. Source of these receptors: an adult with an advanced solid tumor such as melanoma, head and neck, liver or kidney cancer.

The chain is built from TRBV6-1 and TRBJ1-2, with D perhaps TRBD1 (5 bases). The length of the CDR3 is 12 residues. With 5 bases removed from V and 4 bases from J, the gap between germline ends came to 8 bases. Germline-derived CDR1 and CDR2 are MNHNS and SASEGT. CDR3 residues: CASSRQSYGYTF. CDR3 sequence (DNA): TGTGCCAGCAGTCGACAGTCCTATGGCTACACCTTC.

Turning to this clone: One end of the junction varies from germline; a read error may be responsible. This sequence joins TRBV7-2 and TRBJ2-2, with 7 nucleotides matching TRBD2. The CDR3 is made up of 15 amino acids. Germline lookup yields CDR1 SGHTA and CDR2 FQGNSA. The DNA for the CDR3 is TGTGCCAGCAGCTTACTGGGGGGGAACAGCGGGGAGCTGTTTTTT. Its translation is CASSLLGGNSGELFF.

The rearrangement links TRBV7-9 to TRBJ2-5, with D perhaps matching TRBD2 (6 bases). The CDR3 length is 14 residues. Trimming cost V 5 bases and J 3 bases, with 13 bases left between them. Germline V lookup: CDR1 SEHNR, CDR2 FQNEAQ (reference sequence). The CDR3 DNA sequence: TGTGCCAGCAGCCGGGGAGGAGCGGAAGAGACCCAGTACTTC. It encodes CASSRGGAEETQYF. The full variable domain, its missing parts supplied by reference TRBV7-9 and TRBJ2-5, is DTGVSQNPRHKITKRGQNVTFRCDPISEHNRLYWYRQTLGQGPEFLTYFQNEAQLEKSRLLSDRFSAERPKGSFSTLEIQRTEQGDSAMYLCASSRGGAEETQYFGPGTRLLVL.

This clone was seen only a few times. V usage is TRBV2 and J usage is TRBJ1-4; a weak D match, TRBD1 (5 bases). V was trimmed by 3 bases and J by 4 bases, leaving 18 bases between them. Germline V gene data show CDR1 as SNHLY and CDR2 as FYNNEI. This CDR3 is built from 17 residues. The CDR3 is CASSDTNWGTDNEKLFF. CDR3 coding DNA: TGTGCCAGCAGTGATACCAACTGGGGGACGGATAATGAAAAACTGTTTTTT.

The V and J genes are TRBV18 and TRBJ1-2; the D is unclear. Trimming cost V 0 bases and J 1 base, with 9 bases left between them. This CDR3 is 15 amino acids long. Germline CDR1 is KGHSH and CDR2 is LQKENI. CDR3 region: CASSPPTGFNYGYTF. The DNA for the CDR3 is TGTGCCAGCTCACCACCGACGGGCTTTAACTATGGCTACACCTTC.

In its sample, this clone was seen a few times. This sample also contains other DNA sequences that code for the same CDR3. V is TRBV5-1 and J is TRBJ2-5; D ambiguous. Trimming cost V 0 bases and J 5 bases, with 2 bases left between them. The length of the CDR3 is 11 residues. Germline CDR1 reads SGHRS; CDR2 reads YFSETQ. In nucleotides, the CDR3 is TGCGCCAGCAGCTTGGAGGAGACCCAGTACTTC. As protein: CASSLEETQYF.

The gene calls are TRBV10-3 and TRBJ2-3; no definite D call. Germline V gene data show CDR1 as ENHRY and CDR2 as SYGVKD. The CDR3 sequence is 11 residues long. Trimming cost V 8 bases and J 8 bases, with 11 bases left between them. The CDR3 DNA reads as TGTGCCATCGGGTGGTCGGTTACGCAGTATTTT. Encoded protein: CAIGWSVTQYF.

The J gene is TRBJ1-1, the V gene TRBV29-1; 7 bases line up with TRBD1. V lost 4 bases and J lost 6; bases outside the gene matches: 8. This CDR3 has 13 amino acids. The germline V gene encodes CDR1 SQVTM and CDR2 ANQGSEA. CDR3 sequence (DNA): TGCAGCGTTGGATCGGGGGGACAGTCTGAAGCTTTCTTT. Translating it yields CSVGSGGQSEAFF.

V gene TRBV5-6 combines with J gene TRBJ2-7; maybe TRBD2 (5 bases). V lost 1 base, J lost 3 bases, and 20 bases lay in between. This CDR3 region has 17 residues. Germline V gene sequence: CDR1 SGHDT, CDR2 YYEEEE. The CDR3 loop reads CASSLSVRARISYEQYF. CDR3 DNA: TGTGCCAGCAGCTTGTCAGTGCGGGCCAGAATCAGCTACGAGCAGTACTTC.

The chain has TRBV11-2 and TRBJ2-5; TRBD2 is a possible D gene (5 bases). The CDR3 spans 13 residues. V was trimmed by 4 bases and J by 5 bases, leaving 11 bases between them. Germline assignment: CDR1 SGHAT and CDR2 FQNNGV. CDR3 sequence (DNA): TGTGCCAGCAGCTCACTCCCGGGGGAGACCCAGTACTTC. Protein product: CASSSLPGETQYF.

The chain uses TRBV28 and TRBJ2-3; D is unclear. The CDR3 extends over 17 amino acids. Germline V gene lookup returns CDR1 MDHEN and CDR2 SYDVKM. V was pared by 2 bases and J by 0 bases, with 15 bases between. The chain's CDR3 is CASSLARAATSTDTQYF. The CDR3, as DNA: TGTGCCAGCAGTTTAGCCCGGGCGGCTACTAGCACAGATACGCAGTATTTT.